This T cell receptor beta chain was recovered during a study of vaccination and CD4 T cells after COVID-19. Study-wide context: Two of the convalescents were Hispanic, and the group consisted of six males and four females. Study observations and caveats: Post-vaccination reactive clonotypes (median roughly 36) did not differ significantly from post-infection (more than 20).

Per germline, CDR1 ENHRY and CDR2 SYGVKD. The CDR3 is made up of 15 amino acids. Sequencing of DNA taken from cultured CD4+ T cells relied on the Oncomine TCR Beta short-read assay. TCRdb processed the PCR reads anew with MiXCR; each CDR3 protein has one entry. The sample lists approximately 3,700 distinct CDR3 sequences, approximately 21% occurring once. As for treatment: roughly 10-day PBMC culture with coronavirus spike peptide pools or control peptides (ViraFEST assay). Positive PCR dates ranged from March to December 2020; these dates predated US Alpha, Beta and Delta variants. Half-medium replacement with fresh IL-2 medium took place on days 3 and 7. This clonotype was seen a few times. Its antigen is not identified.

Sequenced sample: CD4+ T cells from blood, cultured in vitro. This sequence joins TRBV10-3 and TRBJ2-1, with a weak D call TRBD2 (7 bases). This TCR was sampled from a human donor who had recovered from COVID-19. The CDR3 sequence is CVTQGIEGGVDEQFF. For the CDR3, the DNA is TGTGTCACTCAAGGGATCGAGGGGGGGGTGGATGAGCAGTTCTTC.